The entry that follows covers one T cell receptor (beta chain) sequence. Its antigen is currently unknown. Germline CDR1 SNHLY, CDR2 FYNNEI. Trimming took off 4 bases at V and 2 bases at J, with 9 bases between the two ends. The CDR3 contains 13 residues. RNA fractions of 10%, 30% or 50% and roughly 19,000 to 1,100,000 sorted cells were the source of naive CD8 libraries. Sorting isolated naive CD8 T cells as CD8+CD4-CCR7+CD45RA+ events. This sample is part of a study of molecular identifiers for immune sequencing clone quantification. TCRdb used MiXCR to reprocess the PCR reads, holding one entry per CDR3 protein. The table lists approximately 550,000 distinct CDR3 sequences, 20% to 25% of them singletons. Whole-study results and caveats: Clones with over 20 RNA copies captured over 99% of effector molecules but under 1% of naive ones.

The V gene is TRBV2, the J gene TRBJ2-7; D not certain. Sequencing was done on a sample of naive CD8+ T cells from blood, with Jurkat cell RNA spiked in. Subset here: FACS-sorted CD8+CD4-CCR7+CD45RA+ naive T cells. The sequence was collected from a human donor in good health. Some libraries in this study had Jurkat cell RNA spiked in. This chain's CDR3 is CASSALGTYEQYF. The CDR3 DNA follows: TGTGCCAGCAGTGCACTTGGGACCTACGAGCAGTACTTC.